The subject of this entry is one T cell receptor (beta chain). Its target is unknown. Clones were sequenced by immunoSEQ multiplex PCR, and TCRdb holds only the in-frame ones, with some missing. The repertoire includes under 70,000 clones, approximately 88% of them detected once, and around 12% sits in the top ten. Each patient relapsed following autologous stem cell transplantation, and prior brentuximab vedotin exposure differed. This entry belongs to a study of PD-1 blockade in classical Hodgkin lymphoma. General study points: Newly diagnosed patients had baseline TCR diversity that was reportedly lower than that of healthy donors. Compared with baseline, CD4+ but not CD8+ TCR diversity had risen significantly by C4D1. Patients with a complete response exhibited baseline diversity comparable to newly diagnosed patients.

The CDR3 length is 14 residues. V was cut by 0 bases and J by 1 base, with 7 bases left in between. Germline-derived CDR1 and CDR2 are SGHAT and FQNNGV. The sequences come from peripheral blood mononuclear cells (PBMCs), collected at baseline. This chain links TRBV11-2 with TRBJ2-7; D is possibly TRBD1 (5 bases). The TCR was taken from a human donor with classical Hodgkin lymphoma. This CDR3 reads CASSLDRGSYEQYF. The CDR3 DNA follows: TGTGCCAGCAGCTTAGATAGGGGTTCCTACGAGCAGTACTTC.